Listed below are T cell receptor beta chains from one sample, sequenced in a study of graft-versus-host responses after intestinal transplantation. TCRdb keeps only in-frame clones here, not all; method: immunoSEQ multiplex PCR. The top ten hold approximately 5.7% of the sample, which has about 10,000 clones, 30% to 35% seen once. The sequences come from alloreactive CD4+ T cells from a mixed lymphocyte reaction culture, collected before transplantation. These receptors came from a human patient who was an organ donor for intestinal transplantation. Each CDR3 is given with its conserved first and last residue. A D gene is named only where the DNA matches it firmly. Clone size, where shown, is once, few, many, or a class for clones that have expanded.

>TRBV9|TRBJ1-6|.|.
CASSVGGSYNSPLHF
TGTGCCAGCAGCGTAGGGGGCTCCTATAATTCACCCCTCCACTTT
>TRBV5-1|TRBJ1-1|.|medium-sized
CASSLNTEAFF
TGCGCCAGCAGCTTGAACACTGAAGCTTTCTTT
>TRBV5-4|TRBJ1-4|TRBD1|few
CASSAQGGATNEKLFF
TGTGCCAGCAGCGCCCAGGGGGGGGCAACTAATGAAAAACTGTTTTTT
>TRBV6-5|TRBJ2-3|TRBD1|.
CASSYTGQVTDTQYF
TGTGCCAGCAGTTATACGGGACAGGTCACAGATACGCAGTATTTT
>TRBV7-2|TRBJ1-1|.|few
CASSSSVGQSNTEAFF
TGTGCCAGCAGCTCCTCCGTAGGACAGTCGAACACTGAAGCTTTCTTT
>TRBV6-5|TRBJ1-1|.|.
CASSYGRVSEAFF
TGTGCCAGCAGTTACGGGAGGGTCTCTGAAGCTTTCTTT
>TRBV7-7|TRBJ2-3|.|.
CASSLRPGPEDTQYF
TGTGCTAGCAGCTTACGACCGGGACCAGAAGATACGCAGTATTTT
>TRBV5-1|TRBJ2-2|.|.
CASSFTGTNTGELFF
TGCGCCAGCAGCTTCACCGGGACAAACACCGGGGAGCTGTTTTTT
>TRBV21-1|TRBJ1-5|.|few
CASGTEKVNQPQHF
TGTGCCAGCGGGACCGAAAAAGTCAATCAGCCCCAGCATTTT
>TRBV5-1|TRBJ2-1|TRBD2|.
CASSESPGTSGGRQFF
TGCGCCAGCAGCGAAAGCCCCGGGACTAGCGGGGGGAGGCAGTTCTTC
>TRBV6-5|TRBJ1-6|TRBD1|few
CASSPGTGYSPLHF
TGTGCCAGCAGCCCGGGGACAGGGTATTCACCCCTCCACTTT
>TRBV6-5|TRBJ2-3|TRBD1|.
CASSPGQGTDTQYF
TGTGCCAGCAGCCCCGGACAGGGCACAGATACGCAGTATTTT
>TRBV6-6|TRBJ1-1|TRBD1|few
CATGDSLNTEAFF
TGTGCCACCGGGGACAGCTTGAACACTGAAGCTTTCTTT
>TRBV9|TRBJ1-2|.|.
CASSVAQVNYGYTF
TGTGCCAGCAGCGTAGCCCAGGTCAACTATGGCTACACCTTC
>TRBV19|TRBJ1-5|TRBD1|.
CATSDRGNQPQHF
TGTGCCACCTCAGACAGGGGCAATCAGCCCCAGCATTTT
>TRBV6-6|TRBJ1-1|TRBD1|few
CASSLTGVEAFF
TGTGCCAGCAGTTTAACAGGGGTTGAAGCTTTCTTT
>TRBV6-1|TRBJ1-2|.|.
CASSRDFNYGYTF
TGTGCCAGCAGCAGAGATTTCAACTATGGCTACACCTTC